The 15 T cell receptor beta chains below come from one sample, sequenced in a study of blood T cell repertoires in COVID-19. Produced via immunoSEQ multiplex PCR; TCRdb's table is partial and in-frame only. The sample has some 240,000 clones; 65% to 90% are singletons. Sequences were obtained from peripheral blood. Receptors were obtained from a woman aged 70-85 years with COVID-19, enrolled during active disease.

This chain joins TRBV14 and TRBJ2-7; the match to TRBD2 covers 7 bases. V was pared by 4 bases and J by 2 bases, with 8 bases of the junction left unmatched. CDR1 is SGHDN, CDR2 FVKESK, per germline. The CDR3 totals 15 residues. CDR3 DNA sequence: TGTGCCAGCAGCCTCTTGAGCGGGATCCCCTACGAGCAGTACTTC. This translates into CASSLLSGIPYEQYF.

Points on this clone: At one end the junction does not follow the germline gene, possibly because of a read error. CDR3 protein: CASSQTSGSLVF. CDR3 in DNA: TGTGCCAGCAGCCAGACTAGCGGGAGTTTAGTCTTC. The J gene is TRBJ2-1, the V gene TRBV3-1 (or the pseudogene TRBV3-2); TRBD2 agrees at 12 bases. CDR1 and CDR2 (germline): LGHDT, YNNKEL (reference sequence). This CDR3 has 12 residues.

The CDR3 loop is CASSLRRGAGNTIYF. CDR3 nucleotide sequence: TGCGCCAGCAGCTTGAGACGGGGGGCAGGAAACACCATATATTTT. The chain carries TRBV5-1 and TRBJ1-3; a weak D match, TRBD1 (6 bases). This CDR3 is built from 15 residues. Germline V gene sequence: CDR1 SGHRS, CDR2 YFSETQ. Trimming took 1 base from V and 4 from J, leaving 12 bases between them.

The chain joins TRBV9 to TRBJ2-1; a weak D match, TRBD2 (5 bases). The CDR3 runs to 16 residues. Germline assignment: CDR1 SGDLS and CDR2 YYNGEE. V lost 4 bases and J 4 bases, leaving 18 bases between the germline ends. CDR3 sequence (DNA): TGTGCCAGCAGCTCCGGAGCGGCCCCCTCTTACAATGAGCAGTTCTTC. It translates to CASSSGAAPSYNEQFF.

A few counts support this clone. This chain joins TRBV4-2 and TRBJ1-1; a weak D match, TRBD1 (5 bases). CDR3 size: 13 residues. Germline CDR1 is LGHNA and CDR2 is YNFKEQ. V was clipped by 4 bases and J by 5 bases, with 11 bases between them. In DNA form, the CDR3 reads TGTGCCAGCAGCCTATCCGGGGGGACTGAAGCTTTCTTT. Protein sequence: CASSLSGGTEAFF.

This clone was counted a single time. The chain carries TRBV7-2 and TRBJ2-5, with D perhaps TRBD1 (5 bases). Germline CDR1 reads SGHTA; CDR2 reads FQGNSA. The CDR3 totals 15 residues. Trimming cost V 3 bases and J 5 bases, with 16 bases left between them. In DNA, the CDR3 is TGTGCCAGCAGCTTTGGGTTAGGGCCAGGGGAGACCCAGTACTTC. It is translated as CASSFGLGPGETQYF.

The J gene is TRBJ1-2, the V gene TRBV7-9; 7 bases fit TRBD1. V shed 5 bases and J 4 bases; nucleotides not matched to a gene: 7. Germline CDR1 and CDR2: SEHNR and FQNEAQ (reference sequence). This CDR3 spans 14 amino acids. The CDR3 loop reads CASSQTGAPYGYTF. As DNA, the CDR3 is TGTGCCAGCAGCCAAACAGGGGCCCCCTATGGCTACACCTTC.

The V call is TRBV27, the J call TRBJ1-5, with 9 bases that match TRBD1. The CDR3 is 14 residues long. Germline CDR1 and CDR2: MNHEY and SMNVEV (reference sequence). J lost 7 bases, V lost 10 bases, and 11 bases had no gene match. The CDR3 protein is CATSSRTGEQPQHF. The CDR3 nucleotides read TGTGCCACGTCGAGCCGGACAGGGGAACAGCCCCAGCATTTT.

In DNA, the CDR3 is TGTGCCACCGGCCATGGACAGAACTCTGGAAACACCATATATTTT. This codes for CATGHGQNSGNTIYF. The chain recombines TRBV25-1 with TRBJ1-3; maybe TRBD1 (6 bases). V was clipped by 10 bases and J by 0 bases, with 16 bases between them. This CDR3 contains 15 residues. CDR1 is MGHDK, CDR2 SYGVNS, per germline.

The chain has TRBV4-1 and TRBJ2-1; D may be TRBD2 (6 bases). The V gene lost 4 bases and the J gene lost 1 base, with 26 bases spanning the gap. The CDR3 covers 20 residues. Looked up from germline, CDR1 is MGHRA and CDR2 is YSYEKL. In DNA, the CDR3 is TGCGCCAGCAGCCCTACCTTGAATCCGGGAGTGATCGTTTCCTACAATGAGCAGTTCTTC. Translated, it gives CASSPTLNPGVIVSYNEQFF.

The V and J genes are TRBV9 and TRBJ1-6; no clear D. Trimming shortened V by 3 bases and J by 5 bases, and 9 bases separated the two germline ends. The germline CDR1 and CDR2 sequences are SGDLS and YYNGEE. This CDR3 spans 14 amino acids. The CDR3 here is CASSADINNSPLHF. DNA of the CDR3: TGTGCCAGCAGCGCTGACATAAATAATTCACCCCTCCACTTT.

The chain joins TRBV5-8 to TRBJ1-1; maybe TRBD1 (6 bases). V was pared by 7 bases and J by 4 bases, with 17 bases between. Per germline, CDR1 SGHTS and CDR2 YDEGEE. The CDR3 runs to 14 residues. In nucleotides, the CDR3 is TGTGCCAGCTCTGGCCACTTCAGGGGCACTGAAGCTTTCTTT. Translating it yields CASSGHFRGTEAFF. The variable domain in full, with the rest retrieved from reference TRBV5-8 and TRBJ1-1, is EAGVTQSPTHLIKTRGQQATLRCSPISGHTSVYWYQQALGLGLQFLLWYDEGEERNRGNFPPRFSGRQFPNYSSELNVNALELEDSALYLCASSGHFRGTEAFFGQGTRLTVV.

This clone was detected a few times. The chain carries TRBV23-1 and TRBJ1-1, with D tentatively TRBD1 (6 bases). TRBV23-1 is an ORF, and what it does is uncertain. This CDR3 contains 16 residues. Trimming shortened V by 6 bases and J by 0 bases, and 17 bases separated the two germline ends. This chain's CDR3 is CASSLGQLNMNTEAFF. The CDR3 coding sequence is TGCGCCAGCAGCCTAGGACAGCTTAACATGAACACTGAAGCTTTCTTT.

The V and J genes are TRBV19 and TRBJ2-1; D is unclear. There are 13 residues in the CDR3. Germline V gene sequence: CDR1 LNHDA, CDR2 SQIVND (reference sequence). V lost 9 bases to trimming and J lost 0 bases, with 9 bases between them. The CDR3 is CASSLSSYNEQFF. The CDR3 DNA reads as TGTGCCAGCAGTCTTAGCTCCTACAATGAGCAGTTCTTC.

This clone turned up a few times. This rearrangement joins TRBV20-1 to TRBJ1-2; D remains unclear. CDR1 and CDR2 from the germline V gene are DFQATT and SNEGSKA (reference sequence). V lost 3 bases, J lost 4 bases, and 12 bases lay in between. CDR3 length: 13 amino acids. The CDR3 DNA reads as TGCAGTGCTAGTGGCGAGAGCGTCTATGGCTACACCTTC. Its translation: CSASGESVYGYTF.